One sample yielded the 8 T cell receptor beta chains listed below, sequenced in a study of T cells in tuberculosis. Clones were sequenced by immunoSEQ multiplex PCR, and TCRdb holds only the in-frame ones, with some missing. This table has around 49,000 clones, nearly 95% appearing once. The time point denotes: new active TB diagnosis, blood taken before or within 7 days of starting treatment. The material was PBMCs, obtained at tuberculosis diagnosis. These receptor sequences come from an adult with tuberculosis.

This clone appeared once. V and J are TRBV9 and TRBJ2-7, with TRBD2 matching 9 bases. This CDR3 spans 14 amino acids. Germline assignment: CDR1 SGDLS and CDR2 YYNGEE. With 4 bases clipped from V and 6 bases from J, the junction kept 8 bases outside the gene matches. The CDR3 bases are TGTGCCAGCAGCTCTCGGACTAGCGCGGGCGAGCAGTACTTC. Translating it yields CASSSRTSAGEQYF.

The V and J genes are TRBV4-3 and TRBJ2-2, with 8 nucleotides matching TRBD2. Germline loops: CDR1 LGHNA, CDR2 YSLEER. The CDR3 runs 16 residues. V was clipped by 0 bases and J by 3 bases; unmatched bases: 3. CDR3 region: CASSQERTSYTGELFF. The CDR3 nucleotides are TGCGCCAGCAGCCAAGAAAGGACTAGCTACACCGGGGAGCTGTTTTTT.

This clone was seen only once. V gene TRBV30 combines with J gene TRBJ2-5, with D possibly matching TRBD2 (7 bases). The V end lost 2 bases, the J end lost 5 bases, and 9 bases lay between the germline ends. The CDR3 totals 12 residues. Germline V gene data show CDR1 as GTSNPN and CDR2 as SVGIG (reference sequence). The CDR3 spells CAWSKGGETQYF. In nucleotides, the CDR3 is TGTGCCTGGAGTAAGGGGGGGGAGACCCAGTACTTC.

The chain has TRBV6-5 and TRBJ2-3, with 9 positions matching TRBD1. CDR1 and CDR2 from the germline V gene are MNHEY and SVGAGI. Trimming at V came to 6 bases and at J to 0 bases, leaving 4 bases not matched to a gene. The length of the CDR3 is 15 residues. This chain's CDR3 is CASSNRGPSTDTQYF. CDR3 nucleotides: TGTGCCAGCAGCAACAGGGGGCCTAGCACAGATACGCAGTATTTT.

The chain is built from TRBV6-9 and TRBJ2-7, with a possible D match to TRBD2 (6 bases). The V and J ends lost 5 bases and 1 base respectively, with 12 bases between them. Germline CDR1 reads MNHGY; CDR2 reads SVAAGI. The CDR3 loop spans 14 amino acids. CDR3 amino acids: CASSEGRGSYEQYF. Here the CDR3 DNA reads TGTGCCAGCAGTGAAGGACGGGGGTCCTACGAGCAGTACTTC.

The gene calls are TRBV28 and TRBJ1-1; the D gene is possibly TRBD1 (6 bases). CDR3 length: 14 amino acids. Trimming shortened V by 3 bases and J by 5 bases, and 13 bases separated the two germline ends. Germline V CDR1 and CDR2: MDHEN, SYDVKM. As DNA, the CDR3 is TGTGCCAGCAGTTTGCCCAGGGGCGGGACTGAAGCTTTCTTT. Translation: CASSLPRGGTEAFF.

Details on this clone: Germline is not matched at one junction end, which may reflect a read error. The V and J genes are TRBV30 and TRBJ1-2; D is undetermined. The germline gives CDR1 GTSNPN, CDR2 SVGIG (reference sequence). This CDR3 is built from 11 residues. CDR3 nucleotides: TGTGCCTGGAGTGGAGGACTAGCGGGAATCTTC. This encodes CAWSGGLAGIF. The full variable domain, its missing parts supplied by reference TRBV30 and TRBJ1-2, is SQTIHQWPATLVQPVGSPLSLECTVEGTSNPNLYWYRQAAGRGLQLLFYSVGIGQISSEVPQNLSASRPQDRQFILSSKKLLLSDSGFYLCAWSGGLAGIFGSGTRLTVV.

The chain carries TRBV5-8 and TRBJ2-1; TRBD1 aligns across 9 bases. Germline V gives CDR1 SGHTS, CDR2 YDEGEE. CDR3 size: 19 residues. The trim removed 1 base at V and 0 bases at J, leaving 11 bases unmatched. In DNA, the CDR3 is TGTGCCAGCAGCTTGTACAGGGGGCTCACCATTAGCTCCTACAATGAGCAGTTCTTC. It translates to CASSLYRGLTISSYNEQFF.